The 21 T cell receptor beta chains reported below all come from one sample, sequenced in a study of shared clonotypes between healthy human individuals. The repertoire was sequenced with immunoSEQ multiplex PCR; TCRdb's copy has only in-frame clones and lacks some. The sample lists around 1.4 million clones, approximately 98.5% occurring once. The sample comprised naive CD4+ T cells sorted from blood. Subset described: CD45RA+ positively selected. The receptor set was obtained from a man younger than 40 in good health.

This clone occurred once. This rearrangement joins TRBV27 to TRBJ2-7; the D gene is possibly TRBD1 (5 bases). Germline assignment: CDR1 MNHEY and CDR2 SMNVEV (reference sequence). The CDR3 is made up of 16 amino acids. Deletions cut 8 bases from V and 3 bases from J, with 23 bases between. For the CDR3, the DNA is TGTGCCAGCGGATCGTCAGGGAATCGAAGATTCTACGAGCAGTACTTC. This codes for CASGSSGNRRFYEQYF.

The chain combines TRBV18 with TRBJ1-3; maybe TRBD1 (6 bases). CDR1 and CDR2 from the germline V gene are KGHSH and LQKENI. Between the trimmed V and J ends, which lost 6 bases and 0 bases, there was a span of 12 bases. This CDR3 is built from 15 residues. In DNA form, the CDR3 reads TGTGCCAGCTCCCAGGGGACGGACTCTGGAAACACCATATATTTT. Amino acids: CASSQGTDSGNTIYF.

This chain joins TRBV11-2 and TRBJ2-2; D is uncertain. Per germline, CDR1 SGHAT and CDR2 FQNNGV. The CDR3 runs 16 residues. The V end lost 1 base, the J end lost 2 bases, and 11 bases lay between the germline ends. Here the CDR3 DNA reads TGTGCCAGCAGCTTAGTTTCAGCCTATAACACCGGGGAGCTGTTTTTT. This codes for CASSLVSAYNTGELFF.

The rearrangement joins TRBV19 to TRBJ2-1; 9 bases agree with TRBD2. Germline values: CDR1 LNHDA, CDR2 SQIVND (reference sequence). J gave up 5 bases and V 2 bases, and 10 bases lay outside the gene matches. This CDR3 has 17 amino acids. For the CDR3, the DNA is TGTGCCAGTAGTATAAGGTGGGCTAGCGGGACCCACAATGAGCAGTTCTTC. Protein sequence: CASSIRWASGTHNEQFF.

In the case of this clone: Different DNA sequences within this sample yield the same CDR3. V usage is TRBV9 and J usage is TRBJ1-1; no reliable D call. V dropped 0 bases and J dropped 0 bases, with 6 bases sitting between them. Germline V gene sequence: CDR1 SGDLS, CDR2 YYNGEE. CDR3 length: 14 residues. The CDR3: CASSVEGLNTEAFF. The DNA of the CDR3 is TGTGCCAGCAGCGTAGAGGGCTTGAACACTGAAGCTTTCTTT.

This rearrangement joins TRBV18 to TRBJ1-1, with 10 bases identical to TRBD1. V shed 8 bases, J shed 8 bases, and the junction held 8 bases outside the gene matches. Germline V gene lookup returns CDR1 KGHSH and CDR2 LQKENI. There are 13 residues in the CDR3. This CDR3 reads CASRAGTGAEAFF. In DNA, the CDR3 is TGTGCCAGCCGAGCCGGGACAGGGGCCGAAGCTTTCTTT. The full variable domain, completed using reference TRBV18 and TRBJ1-1, is NAGVMQNPRHLVRRRGQEARLRCSPMKGHSHVYWYRQLPEEGLKFMVYLQKENIIDESGMPKERFSAEFPKEGPSILRIQQVVRGDSAAYFCASRAGTGAEAFFGQGTRLTVV.

The chain is built from TRBV18 and TRBJ2-7, with TRBD2 matching over 11 bases. V shed 3 bases, J shed 2 bases, and the junction held 6 bases outside the gene matches. The germline V gene encodes CDR1 KGHSH and CDR2 LQKENI. The CDR3 is 16 residues long. The CDR3: CASSPRGTSGAYEQYF. Here the CDR3 DNA reads TGTGCCAGCTCACCGCGCGGGACTAGCGGAGCCTACGAGCAGTACTTC.

The chain combines TRBV5-1 with TRBJ1-2; no definite D call. From germline, CDR1 is SGHRS and CDR2 YFSETQ. The CDR3 consists of 13 residues. Trimming removed 1 base at V and 5 bases at J, with 9 bases between. The CDR3 reads CASSLNSGYGYTF. CDR3 nucleotides: TGCGCCAGCAGCTTGAATTCAGGATATGGCTACACCTTC.

Comments on this clone: Additional DNA sequences in this sample encode the identical CDR3. This chain links TRBV20-1 with TRBJ2-1; unclear D gene. The germline CDR1 and CDR2 sequences are DFQATT and SNEGSKA (reference sequence). This CDR3 contains 11 residues. V shed 3 bases and J shed 9 bases, with 9 bases lying between them. CDR3 residues: CSASRVGEQFF. The CDR3 bases are TGCAGTGCTAGTCGAGTTGGTGAGCAGTTCTTC.

V usage is TRBV5-4 and J usage is TRBJ2-1; tentative D call: TRBD1 (6 bases). The V end was cut by 4 bases, the J end by 0 bases, with 14 bases between. CDR1 and CDR2 (germline): SGHNT, YYREEE (reference sequence). The CDR3 totals 16 residues. Here the CDR3 reads CASSTGPGSSYNEQFF. In DNA, the CDR3 is TGTGCCAGCAGCACAGGGCCAGGGAGCTCCTACAATGAGCAGTTCTTC. The full variable domain, its missing parts supplied by reference TRBV5-4 and TRBJ2-1, is ETGVTQSPTHLIKTRGQQVTLRCSSQSGHNTVSWYQQALGQGPQFIFQYYREEENGRGNFPPRFSGLQFPNYSSELNVNALELDDSALYLCASSTGPGSSYNEQFFGPGTRLTVL.

The CDR3 bases are TGCAGCGTTGCGGGGCAGGGGATCCACGAGCAGTACTTC. Protein sequence: CSVAGQGIHEQYF. The chain has TRBV29-1 and TRBJ2-7; perhaps TRBD1 as D (6 bases). V was clipped by 4 bases and J by 5 bases, with 15 bases between them. The CDR3 length is 13 residues. Germline values: CDR1 SQVTM, CDR2 ANQGSEA.

J is TRBJ1-1 and V is TRBV2; D remains unclear. Germline V gene lookup returns CDR1 SNHLY and CDR2 FYNNEI. This CDR3 comprises 12 residues. The germline V and J ends were trimmed by 9 bases and 5 bases, with 13 bases remaining between them. The CDR3: CARAPYGTEAFF. DNA for the CDR3: TGTGCCAGGGCACCCTATGGGACTGAAGCTTTCTTT.

J is TRBJ1-5 and V is TRBV7-2; no clear D gene. V lost 1 base to trimming and J lost 0 bases, with 10 bases between them. Germline V lookup: CDR1 SGHTA, CDR2 FQGNSA. This CDR3 is built from 16 residues. The CDR3 DNA sequence: TGTGCCAGCAGCTTAGTGTCAGGTACTAGCAATCAGCCCCAGCATTTT. As protein: CASSLVSGTSNQPQHF.

Here the CDR3 reads CASSLGARNSFEQYF. The CDR3 DNA reads TGTGCCAGCAGCTTGGGGGCTAGAAACTCGTTTGAGCAGTACTTC. The chain carries TRBV5-6 and TRBJ2-7; D uncertain. Trimming pared 0 bases from V and 7 bases from J, leaving 17 bases between. The CDR3 spans 15 residues. CDR1 and CDR2 (germline): SGHDT, YYEEEE.

This clone appeared a single time. The chain combines TRBV27 with TRBJ1-1, with 7 bases lining up with TRBD1. There are 18 residues in the CDR3. V dropped 4 bases and J dropped 4; count of bases not matched to a gene: 18. Germline V gene data show CDR1 as MNHEY and CDR2 as SMNVEV (reference sequence). CDR3 region: CASSSLMTGRSWSTEAFF. The CDR3 DNA reads TGTGCCAGCAGTTCACTAATGACAGGGCGATCGTGGAGCACTGAAGCTTTCTTT.

The table lists this clone with a count of one. This rearrangement joins TRBV5-1 to TRBJ2-1, with a weak D call TRBD2 (5 bases). The V end was cut by 3 bases, the J end by 3 bases, with 7 bases between. The CDR3 is made up of 13 amino acids. Per germline, CDR1 SGHRS and CDR2 YFSETQ. The CDR3 sequence is CASSSDYYNEQFF. DNA of the CDR3: TGCGCCAGCAGCTCTGACTACTACAATGAGCAGTTCTTC. Using reference TRBV5-1 and TRBJ2-1 for the parts outside the CDR3, the full variable domain is KAGVTQTPRYLIKTRGQQVTLSCSPISGHRSVSWYQQTPGQGLQFLFEYFSETQRNKGNFPGRFSGRQFSNSRSEMNVSTLELGDSALYLCASSSDYYNEQFFGPGTRLTVL.

The V and J genes are TRBV10-3 and TRBJ2-5, with D tentatively TRBD1 (5 bases). Trimming shortened V by 4 bases and J by 2 bases, and 11 bases separated the two germline ends. The CDR3 is 14 residues long. Germline assignment: CDR1 ENHRY and CDR2 SYGVKD. In nucleotides, the CDR3 is TGTGCCATCAGTGCAGGGTTGGGGCAAGAGACCCAGTACTTC. It translates to CAISAGLGQETQYF.

This clone showed up just once. The chain links TRBV28 to TRBJ1-5; D remains ambiguous. V gave up 5 bases and J gave up 4 bases, with 12 bases separating them. The CDR3 spans 14 residues. In germline, CDR1 is MDHEN, CDR2 SYDVKM. This chain's CDR3 is CASSPGGRNQPQHF. Here the CDR3 DNA reads TGTGCCAGCAGTCCAGGAGGAAGGAATCAGCCCCAGCATTTT. The full variable domain, with the rest looked up from reference TRBV28 and TRBJ1-5, is DVKVTQSSRYLVKRTGEKVFLECVQDMDHENMFWYRQDPGLGLRLIYFSYDVKMKEKGDIPEGYSVSREKKERFSLILESASTNQTSMYLCASSPGGRNQPQHFGDGTRLSIL.

This sequence joins TRBV28 and TRBJ2-1; D uncertain. Germline CDR1 is MDHEN and CDR2 is SYDVKM. Deletions cut 5 bases from V and 1 base from J, with 15 bases between. This CDR3 comprises 16 residues. The CDR3 reads CASSTQAAKSYNEQFF. In DNA form, the CDR3 reads TGTGCCAGCAGTACTCAGGCGGCGAAGTCCTACAATGAGCAGTTCTTC.

The chain has TRBV29-1 and TRBJ1-1, with D possibly being TRBD1 (5 bases). The CDR3 is 14 residues long. Germline-derived CDR1 and CDR2 are SQVTM and ANQGSEA. V was shortened by 4 bases and J by 1 base, with 13 bases between the two germline ends. CDR3 protein: CSVAGTIQNTEAFF. CDR3 nucleotides: TGCAGCGTTGCCGGGACGATCCAGAACACTGAAGCTTTCTTT.

The chain is built from TRBV19 and TRBJ2-1, with D perhaps TRBD1 (5 bases). This CDR3 has 14 amino acids. Trimming took off 5 bases at V and 1 base at J, with 9 bases between the two ends. Germline V CDR1 and CDR2: LNHDA, SQIVND (reference sequence). The CDR3 is CASSGQGSYNEQFF. The CDR3 nucleotides read TGTGCCAGTAGTGGGCAGGGTTCCTACAATGAGCAGTTCTTC.